The 15 T cell receptor beta chains below were found in one sample sequenced in a study of Ad26.COV2.S vaccination and SARS-CoV-2 variants. Treatment meaning: about 20 received Ad26.COV2.S at low or high dose, single or two shots; five or six received placebo; per-sample allocation not given. Day 63 after the first injection of vaccine or placebo was the sampling time. TCRdb's copy holds only in-frame clones and misses some; the assay was immunoSEQ multiplex PCR. Altogether 410,000 or so clones are present, 92% being singletons, with the ten largest covering approximately 1.7%. The starting material was peripheral blood, obtained in a trial of Ad26.COV2.S vaccine versus placebo. These receptors were obtained from a person aged 18-65 years who received the Ad26.COV2.S COVID-19 vaccine or a placebo.

This clone showed up just a few times. The DNA for the CDR3 is TGTGCCATCAGTGATTCGGGGAGAAGCTACGAGCAGTACTTC. Protein product: CAISDSGRSYEQYF. This chain links TRBV10-3 with TRBJ2-7; TRBD2 is a possible D gene (5 bases). The V gene's germline CDR1 is ENHRY and CDR2 SYGVKD. V dropped 3 bases and J dropped 3 bases, with 12 bases sitting between them. The CDR3 runs 14 residues.

V is TRBV6-1 and J is TRBJ2-5, with 10 bases matching TRBD2. This CDR3 has 16 residues. Germline CDR1 reads MNHNS; CDR2 reads SASEGT. The V gene end was trimmed by 1 base and the J gene end by 5 bases; junction bases not matched to a gene: 7. The CDR3 DNA follows: TGTGCCAGCAGTGAAGAACTAGCGGGGCTCGCTGAGACCCAGTACTTC. Amino acids: CASSEELAGLAETQYF.

The chain is built from TRBV5-5 and TRBJ1-5; 7 bases map to TRBD1. The CDR3 covers 15 residues. In germline, CDR1 is SGHKS, CDR2 YYEKEE (reference sequence). V dropped 4 bases and J dropped 3; count of bases not matched to a gene: 7. The CDR3 region has the DNA TGTGCCAGCAGCCAGACAGGGCGGGCCAATCAGCCCCAGCATTTT. This codes for CASSQTGRANQPQHF.

The chain employs TRBV6-2 or TRBV6-3 and TRBJ2-7; 9 bases agree with TRBD1. CDR1 is MNHEY, CDR2 SVGEGT, per germline. The CDR3 extends over 16 amino acids. J gave up 3 bases and V 4 bases, and 10 bases lay outside the gene matches. The CDR3 DNA reads TGTGCCAGCAGTTTCAACATCCGGGACAGGGTCTACGAGCAGTACTTC. Protein: CASSFNIRDRVYEQYF.

The rearrangement uses TRBV24-1 and TRBJ2-1; 8 nucleotides align to TRBD2. Germline V gene lookup returns CDR1 KGHDR and CDR2 SFDVKD. J lost 4 bases, V lost 5 bases, and 6 bases had no gene match. CDR3 length: 15 residues. The CDR3 loop reads CATSGAGGGYNEQFF. CDR3 bases: TGTGCCACCAGTGGGGCGGGGGGCGGATACAATGAGCAGTTCTTC.

CDR3 sequence reads: CAISGGYSNQPQHF. DNA for the CDR3: TGTGCCATTTCGGGGGGGTATAGCAATCAGCCCCAGCATTTT. The J gene is TRBJ1-5, the V gene TRBV28, with D maybe TRBD1 (5 bases). V lost 10 bases and J 0 bases, leaving 13 bases between the germline ends. The CDR3 has 14 residues. Germline values: CDR1 MDHEN, CDR2 SYDVKM. Supplemented by reference TRBV28 and TRBJ1-5, the full variable domain reads DVKVTQSSRYLVKRTGEKVFLECVQDMDHENMFWYRQDPGLGLRLIYFSYDVKMKEKGDIPEGYSVSREKKERFSLILESASTNQTSMYLCAISGGYSNQPQHFGDGTRLSIL.

The chain has TRBV4-3 and TRBJ1-2; no clear D gene. Germline-derived CDR1 and CDR2 are LGHNA and YSLEER. The CDR3 has 15 amino acids. V was pared by 1 base and J by 1 base, with 10 bases between. The CDR3 sequence: CASSQVRQFNYGYTF. The CDR3 DNA sequence: TGCGCCAGCAGCCAAGTGCGGCAGTTTAACTATGGCTACACCTTC.

The chain employs TRBV19 and TRBJ2-6; D is uncertain. The CDR3 runs to 14 residues. Germline values: CDR1 LNHDA, CDR2 SQIVND (reference sequence). With 6 bases removed from V and 0 bases from J, the gap between germline ends came to 6 bases. CDR3 protein: CASSTSSGANVLTF. CDR3 bases: TGTGCCAGTAGCACGAGCTCTGGGGCCAACGTCCTGACTTTC.

This rearrangement joins TRBV7-9 to TRBJ1-6; D gene ambiguous. There are 13 residues in the CDR3. Germline V gene sequence: CDR1 SEHNR, CDR2 FQNEAQ (reference sequence). Trimming removed 3 bases from V and 6 bases from J, with 6 bases in between. Here the CDR3 reads CASSFDGNSPLHF. In DNA form, the CDR3 reads TGTGCCAGCAGCTTTGACGGTAATTCACCCCTCCACTTT.

The V gene is TRBV30, the J gene TRBJ2-7; TRBD1 matches at 9 bases. CDR1 is GTSNPN and CDR2 is SVGIG in the germline V gene (reference sequence). The CDR3 runs 11 residues. The V gene end was trimmed by 3 bases and the J gene end by 9 bases; junction bases not matched to a gene: 3. The CDR3 sequence: CAWSRQGVQYF. CDR3 in DNA: TGTGCCTGGAGCAGACAGGGGGTGCAGTACTTC.

The chain uses TRBV7-9 and TRBJ1-3; no clear D gene. The CDR3 runs 17 residues. Germline loops: CDR1 SEHNR, CDR2 FQNEAQ (reference sequence). Deletions cut 1 base from V and 0 bases from J, with 13 bases between. This CDR3 is CASSLDRLVLSGNTIYF. CDR3 DNA sequence: TGTGCCAGCAGCTTAGATCGGCTTGTACTCTCTGGAAACACCATATATTTT.

The chain couples TRBV30 to TRBJ1-6; 8 nucleotides match TRBD1. The CDR3 loop spans 17 amino acids. J gave up 13 bases and V 1 base, and 18 bases lay outside the gene matches. The germline CDR1 and CDR2 sequences are GTSNPN and SVGIG (reference sequence). In DNA, the CDR3 is TGTGCCTGGAGTGCCCCGTGGGGGACAGGCGCTTCGGGGCCCCTCCACTTT. It codes for CAWSAPWGTGASGPLHF.

The chain employs TRBV12-3 or TRBV12-4 and TRBJ2-1; no reliable D call. This CDR3 is built from 12 residues. Trimming left V 6 bases short and J 6 bases short, with 9 bases between. CDR3 sequence: CASSPTRNEQFF. In DNA form, the CDR3 reads TGTGCCAGCAGCCCCACCCGCAATGAGCAGTTCTTC.

This rearrangement joins TRBV19 to TRBJ1-1; 8 bases line up with TRBD1. CDR1 is LNHDA, CDR2 SQIVND, per germline (reference sequence). The CDR3 loop spans 14 amino acids. Trimming cost V 5 bases and J 7 bases; bases outside gene matches: 9. Here the CDR3 reads CASSVRDRSVEAFF. CDR3 nucleotide sequence: TGTGCCAGTAGTGTCCGGGACAGGAGTGTTGAAGCTTTCTTT. The full variable domain, in which reference TRBV19 and TRBJ1-1 provide the parts outside the CDR3, is DGGITQSPKYLFRKEGQNVTLSCEQNLNHDAMYWYRQDPGQGLRLIYYSQIVNDFQKGDIAEGYSVSREKKESFPLTVTSAQKNPTAFYLCASSVRDRSVEAFFGQGTRLTVV.

This clone appeared once. The chain joins TRBV7-2 to TRBJ1-1; tentative D call: TRBD1 (6 bases). This CDR3 is built from 14 residues. The V gene's germline CDR1 is SGHTA and CDR2 FQGNSA. Trimming took off 3 bases at V and 6 bases at J, with 14 bases between the two ends. The CDR3: CASSFQGWIAEAFF. The CDR3 region has the DNA TGTGCCAGCAGCTTTCAGGGGTGGATCGCTGAAGCTTTCTTT.